These 32 T cell receptor beta chains share one sample of origin, sequenced in a study of OX40 agonist ivuxolimab in advanced cancers. The protocol was immunoSEQ multiplex PCR, while the TCRdb copy is restricted to in-frame clones and leaves out a portion. The sample lists some 77,000 clones, more than 80% occurring once. The sequencing used CD4+ or CD8+ T cells sorted from blood, collected in a trial of the OX40 agonist ivuxolimab. Receptors were obtained from an adult with an advanced solid tumor such as melanoma, head and neck, liver or kidney cancer.

The chain carries TRBV7-8 and TRBJ2-3; D not resolved. The CDR3 contains 13 residues. The ends were cut back, 1 base at V and 6 bases at J, with 8 bases in the middle. In germline, CDR1 is SGHVS, CDR2 FQNEAQ. CDR3 DNA sequence: TGTGCCAGCAGCTTAGGGGGTTTGGATACGCAGTATTTT. It specifies CASSLGGLDTQYF.

The chain has TRBV19 and TRBJ2-4; no firm D call. The germline gives CDR1 LNHDA, CDR2 SQIVND (reference sequence). This CDR3 comprises 14 residues. Trimming removed 3 bases from V and 0 bases from J, with 6 bases in between. Written as DNA, the CDR3 is TGTGCCAGTAGTATTCGAGGAGCCAAAAACATTCAGTACTTC. Its translation: CASSIRGAKNIQYF.

The chain is built from TRBV18 and TRBJ2-7, with D maybe TRBD1 (6 bases). The V gene lost 2 bases and the J gene lost 2 bases, with 25 bases spanning the gap. This CDR3 region has 19 residues. In germline, CDR1 is KGHSH, CDR2 LQKENI. The DNA of the CDR3 is TGTGCCAGCTCACCAAAGCCCCGGGACACCTCCTGGGGAACCTACGAGCAGTACTTC. Protein sequence: CASSPKPRDTSWGTYEQYF.

This rearrangement joins TRBV5-6 to TRBJ1-3, with D possibly being TRBD1 (6 bases). This CDR3 has 16 residues. Trimming took 4 bases from V and 4 from J, leaving 18 bases between them. Looked up from germline, CDR1 is SGHDT and CDR2 is YYEEEE. CDR3 nucleotide sequence: TGTGCCAGCAGCCCCCCCGGCCGGACAGTGGGAAACACCATATATTTT. This encodes CASSPPGRTVGNTIYF. Together with reference TRBV5-6 and TRBJ1-3, the CDR3 gives the full variable domain: DAGVTQSPTHLIKTRGQQVTLRCSPKSGHDTVSWYQQALGQGPQFIFQYYEEEERQRGNFPDRFSGHQFPNYSSELNVNALLLGDSALYLCASSPPGRTVGNTIYFGEGSWLTVV.

The V call is TRBV7-2, the J call TRBJ2-1; 8 bases agree with TRBD1. This CDR3 is built from 15 residues. Per germline, CDR1 SGHTA and CDR2 FQGNSA. The junction had 12 bases not matched to a gene; V was cut back by 7 bases and J by 7 bases. The CDR3 is CASNRGSVGLNEQFF. DNA of the CDR3: TGTGCCAGCAACAGGGGGTCGGTAGGTCTGAATGAGCAGTTCTTC.

The rearrangement uses TRBV11-3 and TRBJ2-1; 11 nucleotides match TRBD2. V shed 5 bases, J shed 2 bases, and the junction held 2 bases outside the gene matches. The CDR3 extends over 15 amino acids. Germline V gene data show CDR1 as SGHNT and CDR2 as YENEEA. The CDR3 here is CASSVGLAAYNEQFF. The CDR3, as DNA: TGTGCCAGCAGCGTGGGACTAGCGGCCTACAATGAGCAGTTCTTC. The entire variable domain, with the rest obtained from reference TRBV11-3 and TRBJ2-1, is as follows: EAGVVQSPRYKIIEKKQPVAFWCNPISGHNTLYWYLQNLGQGPELLIRYENEEAVDDSQLPKDRFSAERLKGVDSTLKIQPAELGDSAVYLCASSVGLAAYNEQFFGPGTRLTVL.

This clone was observed a single time. This chain uses TRBV25-1 with TRBJ2-3, with D uncertain. The V gene's germline CDR1 is MGHDK and CDR2 SYGVNS. The V gene lost 4 bases and the J gene lost 2 bases, with 19 bases spanning the gap. This CDR3 is built from 17 residues. CDR3 DNA sequence: TGTGCCAGCAGTGTTCGAATGGGTGGTGGGGACACAGATACGCAGTATTTT. It specifies CASSVRMGGGDTDTQYF.

The DNA for the CDR3 is TGTGCCAGCAGCCGCCAACAGGGGCAGTACTTC. This translates into CASSRQQGQYF. V is TRBV7-9 and J is TRBJ2-7, with D possibly TRBD1 on 6 matching bases. From germline, CDR1 is SEHNR and CDR2 FQNEAQ (reference sequence). This CDR3 spans 11 amino acids. V was pared by 5 bases and J by 9 bases, with 11 bases between.

The chain employs TRBV30 and TRBJ2-7, with TRBD2 as a possible D gene (6 bases). The germline V gene has CDR1 GTSNPN and CDR2 SVGIG (reference sequence). There are 14 residues in the CDR3. Trimming pared 0 bases from V and 4 bases from J, leaving 13 bases between. The CDR3 bases are TGTGCCTGGAGTGTGGAGGGTATAGGGTACGAGCAGTACTTC. Protein sequence: CAWSVEGIGYEQYF.

The gene calls are TRBV2 and TRBJ2-7, with TRBD1 matching over 8 bases. The CDR3 has 14 residues. CDR1 and CDR2 from the germline V gene are SNHLY and FYNNEI. J was trimmed by 5 bases and V by 5 bases; bases with no gene match: 8. CDR3 bases: TGTGCCAGCAGTAGGACAGGGACACTCGACGAGCAGTACTTC. The encoded protein is CASSRTGTLDEQYF.

This clone was observed a handful of times. The CDR3 loop reads CASSRTSSRGETQYF. CDR3 nucleotide sequence: TGTGCCAGCAGCAGGACTAGCAGCCGAGGAGAGACCCAGTACTTC. The chain uses TRBV11-2 and TRBJ2-5; 8 positions agree with TRBD2. The CDR3 length is 15 residues. Germline lookup yields CDR1 SGHAT and CDR2 FQNNGV. V shed 5 bases, J shed 4 bases, and the junction held 9 bases outside the gene matches.

V usage is TRBV18 and J usage is TRBJ1-4; D not resolved. CDR1 is KGHSH and CDR2 is LQKENI in the germline V gene. This CDR3 spans 14 amino acids. Trimming took 3 bases from V and 4 from J, leaving 9 bases between them. CDR3 amino acids: CASSPPSRNEKLFF. DNA of the CDR3: TGTGCCAGCTCACCCCCAAGCCGTAATGAAAAACTGTTTTTT.

The V gene is TRBV7-2, the J gene TRBJ1-3; a possible D gene is TRBD1 (5 bases). The CDR3 consists of 15 residues. V lost 6 bases and J 3 bases, leaving 15 bases between the germline ends. CDR1 is SGHTA, CDR2 FQGNSA, per germline. The CDR3 coding sequence is TGTGCCAGCAGTCGAACCGGGACGGTTGGAAACACCATATATTTT. This sequence encodes CASSRTGTVGNTIYF.

CDR3 coding DNA: TGTGCCAGCAGCTCAAGGGTGACTAGCGGGAGTACCGGGGAGCTGTTTTTT. Its translation is CASSSRVTSGSTGELFF. This chain connects TRBV7-2 to TRBJ2-2; 12 nucleotides align to TRBD2. With 4 bases clipped from V and 5 bases from J, the junction kept 8 bases outside the gene matches. The V gene's germline CDR1 is SGHTA and CDR2 FQGNSA. The CDR3 sequence is 17 residues long. Full variable domain (remainder filled in from reference TRBV7-2 and TRBJ2-2): GAGVSQSPSNKVTEKGKDVELRCDPISGHTALYWYRQSLGQGLEFLIYFQGNSAPDKSGLPSDRFSAERTGGSVSTLTIQRTQQEDSAVYLCASSSRVTSGSTGELFFGEGSRLTVL.

The chain links TRBV2 to TRBJ1-5; the match to TRBD1 covers 7 bases. Unmatched junction bases numbered 3, after V lost 6 bases and J lost 4 bases. The CDR3 has 13 amino acids. CDR1 and CDR2 (germline): SNHLY, FYNNEI. CDR3 DNA: TGTGCCAGCAGCCGGGACAGTAATCAGCCCCAGCATTTT. Its translation is CASSRDSNQPQHF.

Details on this clone: This sample includes further DNA sequences coding for the same CDR3. The J gene is TRBJ2-7, the V gene TRBV6-1; tentative D call: TRBD1 (5 bases). V was trimmed by 8 bases and J by 1 base, leaving 9 bases between them. CDR3 length: 12 amino acids. Germline assignment: CDR1 MNHNS and CDR2 SASEGT. CDR3 in DNA: TGTGCCAGCCAGGGCGGATCCTACGAGCAGTACTTC. Protein: CASQGGSYEQYF.

This chain joins TRBV2 and TRBJ2-5; D might be TRBD1 (5 bases). The CDR3 spans 14 residues. Trimming cost V 4 bases and J 5 bases, with 14 bases left between them. Germline CDR1 is SNHLY and CDR2 is FYNNEI. The CDR3 coding sequence is TGTGCCAGCAGTGGACAGTCGGCAGGGGAGACCCAGTACTTC. It specifies CASSGQSAGETQYF. Combining the CDR3 with reference TRBV2 and TRBJ2-5 gives the whole variable domain EPEVTQTPSHQVTQMGQEVILRCVPISNHLYFYWYRQILGQKVEFLVSFYNNEISEKSEIFDDQFSVERPDGSNFTLKIRSTKLEDSAMYFCASSGQSAGETQYFGPGTRLLVL.

This clone was recorded once. The chain has TRBV2 and TRBJ2-3; TRBD2 matches 10 bases. CDR1 and CDR2 from the germline V gene are SNHLY and FYNNEI. The CDR3 runs to 16 residues. Trimming removed 6 bases from V and 0 bases from J; junction bases left unmatched: 6. In DNA form, the CDR3 reads TGTGCCAGCAGCACCGGACTAGCGGCTAGCACAGATACGCAGTATTTT. Translation: CASSTGLAASTDTQYF. The full variable domain, completed using reference TRBV2 and TRBJ2-3, is EPEVTQTPSHQVTQMGQEVILRCVPISNHLYFYWYRQILGQKVEFLVSFYNNEISEKSEIFDDQFSVERPDGSNFTLKIRSTKLEDSAMYFCASSTGLAASTDTQYFGPGTRLTVL.

This clone has only one observation. The rearrangement joins TRBV7-2 to TRBJ2-1; 10 bases are a match to TRBD2. V lost 3 bases, J lost 4 bases, and 3 bases stayed unmatched. The CDR3 covers 15 residues. From germline, CDR1 is SGHTA and CDR2 FQGNSA. The CDR3 DNA sequence: TGTGCCAGCAGCTTCGGACTAGCGGAGTACAATGAGCAGTTCTTC. As protein: CASSFGLAEYNEQFF.

The chain links TRBV7-3 to TRBJ2-1; 11 bases agree with TRBD2. Looked up from germline, CDR1 is SGHTA and CDR2 is FQGTGA. Trimming removed 2 bases from V and 0 bases from J; junction bases left unmatched: 9. This CDR3 has 19 residues. For the CDR3, the DNA is TGTGCCAGCAGCTTAGGTGGGTCTAGCGGGAGGTTCTCCTACAATGAGCAGTTCTTC. Amino acids: CASSLGGSSGRFSYNEQFF.

This clone was seen a single time. The J gene is TRBJ1-5, the V gene TRBV11-3, with no clear D. The V gene's germline CDR1 is SGHNT and CDR2 YENEEA. Trimming removed 0 bases from V and 3 bases from J, with 6 bases in between. The length of the CDR3 is 14 residues. Here the CDR3 reads CASSLDSLNQPQHF. In DNA, the CDR3 is TGTGCCAGCAGCTTAGACAGTCTCAATCAGCCCCAGCATTTT. Using reference TRBV11-3 and TRBJ1-5 for the parts outside the CDR3, the full variable domain is EAGVVQSPRYKIIEKKQPVAFWCNPISGHNTLYWYLQNLGQGPELLIRYENEEAVDDSQLPKDRFSAERLKGVDSTLKIQPAELGDSAVYLCASSLDSLNQPQHFGDGTRLSIL.

The V call is TRBV7-2, the J call TRBJ1-5, with 11 nucleotides matching TRBD1. The germline gives CDR1 SGHTA, CDR2 FQGNSA. This CDR3 has 17 amino acids. V was pared by 5 bases and J by 9 bases, with 15 bases of the junction left unmatched. CDR3 sequence: CASSPTPDRGRDRPQHF. The CDR3 DNA reads TGTGCCAGCAGCCCAACTCCGGACAGGGGGCGCGATCGGCCCCAGCATTTT.

The rearrangement joins TRBV4-2 to TRBJ2-2; 7 nucleotides align to TRBD2. This CDR3 is built from 16 residues. V gave up 4 bases and J gave up 4 bases; unmatched junction bases: 9. Germline CDR1 is LGHNA and CDR2 is YNFKEQ. The CDR3 nucleotides read TGTGCCAGCAGCCCAGCCGGCGGGGGTGGCACCGGGGAGCTGTTTTTT. Translating gives CASSPAGGGGTGELFF.

This clone was seen a single time. CDR3 sequence (DNA): TGTGCCAGCAGCTTGGCTTTTTACGGATCACAAGAGACCCAGTACTTC. Translated, it gives CASSLAFYGSQETQYF. The V and J genes are TRBV5-5 and TRBJ2-5; D is ambiguous. V lost 0 bases, J lost 2 bases, and 14 bases lay in between. This CDR3 is 16 amino acids long. Germline assignment: CDR1 SGHKS and CDR2 YYEKEE (reference sequence).

This rearrangement joins TRBV19 to TRBJ2-7, with 9 positions matching TRBD1. J lost 5 bases, V lost 6 bases, and 5 bases had no gene match. CDR1 and CDR2 from the germline V gene are LNHDA and SQIVND (reference sequence). This CDR3 has 13 amino acids. The CDR3 DNA reads TGTGCCAGTAGGGACAGGGGTGTGGACGAGCAGTACTTC. Its translation is CASRDRGVDEQYF.

This clone was found once. This chain connects TRBV27 to TRBJ2-1, with a possible D match to TRBD1 (6 bases). Trimming shortened V by 5 bases and J by 9 bases, and 14 bases separated the two germline ends. The CDR3 consists of 13 residues. Germline V gives CDR1 MNHEY, CDR2 SMNVEV (reference sequence). DNA for the CDR3: TGTGCCAGCAGTGTACAGGGATATAGTGAGCAGTTCTTC. Translated: CASSVQGYSEQFF.

The V call is TRBV6-6, the J call TRBJ1-1; D is uncertain. CDR3 length: 14 residues. Trimming removed 2 bases from V and 0 bases from J, with 7 bases in between. Germline V gene sequence: CDR1 MNHNY, CDR2 SVGAGI (reference sequence). This CDR3 is CASSYPDLNTEAFF. CDR3 DNA sequence: TGTGCCAGCAGTTACCCGGATTTGAACACTGAAGCTTTCTTT.

V is TRBV7-2 and J is TRBJ2-7; perhaps TRBD2 as D (7 bases). The CDR3 extends over 16 amino acids. Germline CDR1 SGHTA, CDR2 FQGNSA. The V and J ends lost 0 bases and 2 bases respectively, with 14 bases between them. CDR3 in amino acids: CASSLALRGATYEQYF. The CDR3 DNA reads as TGTGCCAGCAGCTTAGCTCTACGGGGGGCCACCTACGAGCAGTACTTC.

The gene calls are TRBV27 and TRBJ1-2, with D maybe TRBD1 (5 bases). V shed 4 bases and J shed 7 bases, with 16 bases lying between them. This CDR3 is built from 14 residues. Germline CDR1 is MNHEY and CDR2 is SMNVEV (reference sequence). The CDR3 DNA follows: TGTGCCAGCAGTTCACGGGACTCTTTAGGTGGCTACACCTTC. Its translation is CASSSRDSLGGYTF.

The chain is built from TRBV2 and TRBJ2-7; D gene uncertain. Trimming removed 6 bases from V and 0 bases from J, with 6 bases in between. This CDR3 has 12 amino acids. The germline CDR1 and CDR2 sequences are SNHLY and FYNNEI. CDR3 DNA: TGTGCCAGCAGAGCTGACTCCTACGAGCAGTACTTC. Protein product: CASRADSYEQYF.

CDR3 sequence (DNA): TGTGCCAGCTCAGGGGCGGAGAAGGGCTATGGCTACACCTTC. This encodes CASSGAEKGYGYTF. This rearrangement joins TRBV18 to TRBJ1-2, with D possibly being TRBD1 (5 bases). V lost 5 bases to trimming and J lost 4 bases, with 14 bases between them. The CDR3 sequence is 14 residues long. The germline V gene encodes CDR1 KGHSH and CDR2 LQKENI.

This sequence joins TRBV10-3 and TRBJ1-1, with D possibly TRBD1 on 6 matching bases. Germline V gene data show CDR1 as ENHRY and CDR2 as SYGVKD. Trimming removed 6 bases from V and 2 bases from J, with 13 bases in between. The CDR3 is made up of 14 amino acids. CDR3 protein: CAIRGDTFNTEAFF. CDR3 nucleotide sequence: TGTGCCATCAGAGGGGACACGTTTAACACTGAAGCTTTCTTT.